The rows below give T cell receptor delta chains drawn from one sample of a study of gamma-delta T cells after stem cell transplantation. TCRdb re-called the RT-PCR reads through CATT. The sample lists over 5,500 delta-chain clones, 25% occurring once. The source material was gamma-delta T cells. The source of these receptors is a human donor. It is not recorded whose cells these are; they may come from a transplant donor. Each CDR3 is given with its conserved first and last residue. D genes are given only for firm matches. Expanded clones are given a class, and other clones once, few, many or no size at all.

v_gene: TRDV2; j_gene: TRDJ3; abundance: .; d_gene: .; CDR3aa: CACDTGSWVPPWDTRQMFF; CDR3nt: TGTGCCTGTGACACCGGGAGCTGGGTTCCCCCCTGGGACACCCGACAGATGTTTTTC
v_gene: TRDV1; j_gene: TRDJ1; abundance: few; d_gene: .; CDR3aa: CALGEPRSAGGTDKLIF; CDR3nt: TGTGCTCTTGGGGAACCCCGCTCCGCTGGAGGGACCGATAAACTCATCTTT
v_gene: TRDV2; j_gene: TRDJ1; abundance: medium-sized; d_gene: .; CDR3aa: CACDTLPSDWGSFTDKLIF; CDR3nt: TGTGCCTGTGACACCTTGCCTTCCGACTGGGGATCCTTCACCGATAAACTCATCTTT
v_gene: TRDV2; j_gene: TRDJ1; abundance: few; d_gene: TRDD3; CDR3aa: CACDYVSLGDTTDKLIF; CDR3nt: TGTGCCTGTGATTACGTCTCACTGGGGGATACGACCGATAAACTCATCTTT
v_gene: TRDV2; j_gene: TRDJ1; abundance: medium-sized; d_gene: .; CDR3aa: CACQYFYTDKLIF; CDR3nt: TGTGCCTGTCAGTACTTTTACACCGATAAACTCATCTTT
v_gene: TRDV2; j_gene: TRDJ3; abundance: medium-sized; d_gene: .; CDR3aa: CACDTGGAHSWDTRQMFF; CDR3nt: TGTGCCTGTGACACCGGTGGGGCCCACTCCTGGGACACCCGACAGATGTTTTTC
v_gene: TRDV2; j_gene: TRDJ2; abundance: .; d_gene: .; CDR3aa: CACDSLEVVGGLDPTAQLFF; CDR3nt: TGTGCCTGTGATTCCTTAGAGGTAGTGGGGGGTTTGGACCCTACAGCACAACTCTTCTTT
v_gene: TRDV2; j_gene: TRDJ3; abundance: .; d_gene: TRDD3; CDR3aa: CACDPLPGDTGWDTRQMFF; CDR3nt: TGTGCCTGTGACCCCCTACCGGGGGATACGGGATGGGACACCCGACAGATGTTTTTC
v_gene: TRDV2; j_gene: TRDJ1; abundance: few; d_gene: .; CDR3aa: CACDTTGTKRDKLIF; CDR3nt: TGTGCCTGTGACACTACTGGGACAAAACGCGATAAACTCATCTTT
v_gene: TRDV3; j_gene: TRDJ2; abundance: .; d_gene: TRDD3; CDR3aa: CAFTPLPTAGVRVGDTLLTAQLFF; CDR3nt: TGTGCCTTTACTCCTCTTCCTACGGCCGGCGTACGGGTGGGGGATACCCTTTTGACAGCACAACTCTTCTTT
v_gene: TRDV2; j_gene: TRDJ1; abundance: few; d_gene: .; CDR3aa: CACDTLAPMGPKGTDKLIF; CDR3nt: TGTGCCTGTGACACCCTTGCACCCATGGGACCTAAGGGCACCGATAAACTCATCTTT
v_gene: TRDV2; j_gene: TRDJ1; abundance: few; d_gene: TRDD3; CDR3aa: CACQDLTGGLTGTDKLIF; CDR3nt: TGTGCCTGTCAAGATCTTACTGGGGGTCTTACGGGGACCGATAAACTCATCTTT
v_gene: TRDV1; j_gene: TRDJ1; abundance: .; d_gene: TRDD3; CDR3aa: CALGELFPGRAGGVYTDKLIF; CDR3nt: TGTGCTCTTGGGGAATTGTTCCCGGGGAGGGCTGGGGGAGTGTACACCGATAAACTCATCTTT
v_gene: TRDV2; j_gene: TRDJ1; abundance: medium-sized; d_gene: TRDD3; CDR3aa: CACDTLPTTVLGDTRDTDKLIF; CDR3nt: TGTGCCTGTGACACATTACCTACGACAGTACTGGGGGATACGAGGGACACCGATAAACTCATCTTT
v_gene: TRDV1; j_gene: TRDJ1; abundance: medium-sized; d_gene: .; CDR3aa: CALGVRTPSRGDKLIF; CDR3nt: TGTGCTCTTGGGGTCCGGACTCCGTCAAGGGGAGATAAACTCATCTTT
v_gene: TRDV2; j_gene: TRDJ3; abundance: medium-sized; d_gene: TRDD3; CDR3aa: CACDTLGDTNWDTRQMFF; CDR3nt: TGTGCCTGTGACACGTTGGGGGATACTAACTGGGACACCCGACAGATGTTTTTC
v_gene: TRDV2; j_gene: TRDJ1; abundance: few; d_gene: .; CDR3aa: CACDRLVPLGPIKSSDKLIF; CDR3nt: TGTGCCTGTGACAGGCTGGTACCTTTGGGGCCAATAAAATCGTCCGATAAACTCATCTTT
v_gene: TRDV2; j_gene: TRDJ1; abundance: few; d_gene: TRDD3; CDR3aa: CACDTLGDRAIGSKKLIF; CDR3nt: TGTGCCTGTGACACCCTGGGGGATAGGGCTATCGGTAGTAAAAAACTCATCTTT
v_gene: TRDV3; j_gene: TRDJ1; abundance: medium-sized; d_gene: TRDD2; CDR3aa: CAFRAFLRLGRDITDKLIF; CDR3nt: TGTGCCTTTAGGGCCTTCCTACGATTAGGTAGGGATATCACCGATAAACTCATCTTT
v_gene: TRDV2; j_gene: TRDJ1; abundance: few; d_gene: TRDD3; CDR3aa: CACDRLLLGDKKADKLIF; CDR3nt: TGTGCCTGTGACAGGTTATTACTGGGGGATAAAAAGGCCGATAAACTCATCTTT
v_gene: TRDV2; j_gene: TRDJ1; abundance: few; d_gene: TRDD3; CDR3aa: CACDKLGERAGKLIF; CDR3nt: TGTGCCTGTGACAAACTGGGGGAGCGCGCGGGTAAACTCATCTTT
v_gene: TRDV1; j_gene: TRDJ1; abundance: .; d_gene: TRDD3; CDR3aa: CALGERGSSYNWGILYTDKLIF; CDR3nt: TGTGCTCTTGGGGAACGGGGGTCTTCCTACAACTGGGGGATACTGTACACCGATAAACTCATCTTT
v_gene: TRDV2; j_gene: TRDJ1; abundance: few; d_gene: .; CDR3aa: CACDFGDGPPNTDKLIF; CDR3nt: TGTGCCTGTGACTTCGGGGACGGCCCCCCGAACACCGATAAACTCATCTTT
v_gene: TRDV2; j_gene: TRDJ1; abundance: .; d_gene: TRDD3; CDR3aa: CACDQWLSTGGHEVYKLIF; CDR3nt: TGTGCCTGTGACCAATGGTTGAGCACTGGGGGACATGAGGTGTATAAACTCATCTTT
v_gene: TRDV2; j_gene: TRDJ3; abundance: few; d_gene: TRDD3; CDR3aa: CACDTELGGIISSWDTRQMFF; CDR3nt: TGTGCCTGTGACACCGAACTGGGGGGGATCATAAGCTCCTGGGACACCCGACAGATGTTTTTC
v_gene: TRDV2; j_gene: TRDJ3; abundance: few; d_gene: TRDD3; CDR3aa: CACDTGGWGNTPSSWDTRQMFF; CDR3nt: TGTGCCTGCGACACCGGGGGGTGGGGGAACACCCCGAGCTCCTGGGACACCCGACAGATGTTTTTC
v_gene: TRDV2; j_gene: TRDJ1; abundance: .; d_gene: TRDD3; CDR3aa: CACDTGRDGGYASILTDKLIF; CDR3nt: TGTGCCTGTGACACCGGAAGAGATGGGGGATACGCTTCGATCCTCACCGATAAACTAATCTTT
v_gene: TRDV2; j_gene: TRDJ3; abundance: .; d_gene: .; CDR3aa: CACDTVGGDTRQMFF; CDR3nt: TGTGCCTGTGACACCGTCGGGGGGGACACCCGACAGATGTTTTTC
v_gene: TRDV2; j_gene: TRDJ1; abundance: few; d_gene: .; CDR3aa: CACDTMGTPHTDKLIF; CDR3nt: TGTGCCTGTGACACCATGGGGACGCCCCACACCGATAAACTCATCTTT
v_gene: TRDV2; j_gene: TRDJ3; abundance: .; d_gene: TRDD2; CDR3aa: CACDNWGLPTVRAPPATRQMFF; CDR3nt: TGTGCCTGTGACAACTGGGGCCTTCCTACGGTCCGGGCCCCCCCCGCGACCCGACAGATGTTTTTC
v_gene: TRDV2; j_gene: TRDJ1; abundance: few; d_gene: TRDD3; CDR3aa: CACDTITGGYAGVADKLIF; CDR3nt: TGTGCCTGTGACACTATTACTGGGGGATACGCGGGGGTCGCCGATAAACTCATCTTT
v_gene: TRDV2; j_gene: TRDJ1; abundance: medium-sized; d_gene: TRDD3; CDR3aa: CACDTLGGLRTYTDKLIF; CDR3nt: TGTGCCTGTGACACACTGGGGGGCCTAAGGACCTACACCGATAAACTCATCTTT
v_gene: TRDV2; j_gene: TRDJ1; abundance: medium-sized; d_gene: TRDD3; CDR3aa: CACDTVRNWGIRRYTDKLIF; CDR3nt: TGTGCCTGTGACACCGTCCGAAACTGGGGGATACGGCGATACACCGATAAACTCATCTTT
v_gene: TRDV2; j_gene: TRDJ1; abundance: few; d_gene: TRDD3; CDR3aa: CACDTVLGDGYTDKLIF; CDR3nt: TGTGCCTGTGACACGGTACTGGGGGACGGGTACACCGATAAACTCATCTTT
v_gene: TRDV2; j_gene: TRDJ3; abundance: few; d_gene: TRDD3; CDR3aa: CACDQVLGDTSWDTRQMFF; CDR3nt: TGTGCCTGTGACCAAGTACTGGGGGATACATCCTGGGACACCCGACAGATGTTTTTC
v_gene: TRDV1; j_gene: TRDJ1; abundance: .; d_gene: TRDD3; CDR3aa: CALGENMGDKGDKLIF; CDR3nt: TGTGCTCTTGGGGAGAACATGGGGGATAAAGGCGATAAACTCATCTTT
v_gene: TRDV1; j_gene: TRDJ1; abundance: .; d_gene: TRDD3; CDR3aa: CALGPILPRRLGDPDKLIF; CDR3nt: TGTGCTCTTGGGCCCATCCTTCCGAGGAGGCTGGGGGACCCCGATAAACTCATCTTT
v_gene: TRDV2; j_gene: TRDJ3; abundance: few; d_gene: TRDD3; CDR3aa: CACDTAPVGESSWDTRQMFF; CDR3nt: TGTGCCTGTGACACGGCCCCAGTGGGGGAGAGCTCCTGGGACACCCGACAGATGTTTTTC
v_gene: TRDV2; j_gene: TRDJ1; abundance: .; d_gene: TRDD3; CDR3aa: CACVTVGGDTRDKLIF; CDR3nt: TGTGCCTGTGTCACCGTGGGGGGGGATACGCGGGATAAACTCATCTTT
v_gene: TRDV2; j_gene: TRDJ1; abundance: .; d_gene: TRDD3; CDR3aa: CACDGLGDESRGKLIF; CDR3nt: TGTGCCTGTGACGGACTGGGGGATGAATCCCGAGGTAAACTCATCTTT
v_gene: TRDV2; j_gene: TRDJ3; abundance: .; d_gene: TRDD3; CDR3aa: CACDTVLGDTLARSRDTRQMFF; CDR3nt: TGTGCCTGTGACACCGTACTGGGGGATACGCTGGCACGGTCCCGGGACACCCGACAGATGTTTTTC
v_gene: TRDV2; j_gene: TRDJ3; abundance: medium-sized; d_gene: .; CDR3aa: CACNPSAGDWDTRQMFF; CDR3nt: TGTGCCTGTAACCCGTCGGCCGGGGACTGGGACACCCGACAGATGTTTTTC
v_gene: TRDV2; j_gene: TRDJ3; abundance: few; d_gene: TRDD3; CDR3aa: CACDTWGDRKTWDTRQMFF; CDR3nt: TGTGCCTGTGACACCTGGGGGGATAGGAAGACCTGGGACACCCGACAGATGTTTTTC
v_gene: TRDV2; j_gene: TRDJ1; abundance: .; d_gene: TRDD3; CDR3aa: CACDTIINGDSTDKLIF; CDR3nt: TGTGCCTGTGACACTATAATTAATGGGGATAGCACCGATAAACTCATCTTT
v_gene: TRDV2; j_gene: TRDJ1; abundance: medium-sized; d_gene: TRDD3; CDR3aa: CACDTEFPKGGGSKRVTDKLIF; CDR3nt: TGTGCCTGTGACACCGAGTTTCCTAAGGGTGGGGGATCTAAAAGGGTCACCGATAAACTCATCTTT
v_gene: TRDV2; j_gene: TRDJ3; abundance: .; d_gene: TRDD3; CDR3aa: CACDTAGGYSWDTRQMFF; CDR3nt: TGTGCCTGTGACACCGCCGGGGGATACTCCTGGGACACCCGACAGATGTTTTTC
v_gene: TRDV2; j_gene: TRDJ1; abundance: .; d_gene: .; CDR3aa: CACDTVEWGASTDKLIF; CDR3nt: TGTGCCTGTGACACTGTAGAGTGGGGGGCCTCCACCGATAAACTCATCTTT